A selection of T cell receptor beta chains follows, all from one sample in a study of CD8 T cells in Susac syndrome. Each CDR3 protein gets one entry after TCRdb re-called the immunoSEQ multiplex PCR reads with MiXCR. The sample has a few hundred thousand distinct CDR3 sequences; nearly 97% are singletons. The material sequenced was CD4+ T cells from PBMCs. The receptors come from a human donor with multiple sclerosis. Each CDR3 is given with its conserved first and last residue. The D gene is left open where the match is weak. The size of a clone is reported for some rows only, either as once, few or many, or as a class for expanded clones.

clone_size j_call d_call v_call cdr3_nt cdr3_aa
- TRBJ1-2 - TRBV29-1 TGCAGCGTTGGCGGCAGGGGCCACCCCCTGACTAACTATGGCTACACCTTC CSVGGRGHPLTNYGYTF
- TRBJ1-5 - TRBV12-3/TRBV12-4 TGTGCCAGCAGTCCGGGACTGCCTAATCAGCCCCAGCATTTT CASSPGLPNQPQHF
- TRBJ1-5 - TRBV6-5 TGTGCCAGCAGGCCACAGGGTGGGAGCAATCAGCCCCAGCATTTT CASRPQGGSNQPQHF
- TRBJ1-5 - TRBV18 TGTGCCAGCTCACTGGACAGCCGTCAGCCCCAGCATTTT CASSLDSRQPQHF
- TRBJ2-2 TRBD2 TRBV3-1 TGTGCCAGCAGCCCACGGACTAGATCCGGGGAGCTGTTTTTT CASSPRTRSGELFF
- TRBJ2-2 - TRBV5-1 TGCGCCAGCAGCCGGACGGAAATGAACACCGGGGAGCTGTTTTTT CASSRTEMNTGELFF
- TRBJ1-6 - TRBV23-1 TGCGCCAGCAGTCAAGACCGCCAGGGTGGTGCCATCGGGAATTCACCCCTCCACTTT CASSQDRQGGAIGNSPLHF
- TRBJ2-7 - TRBV29-1 TGCAGCGTTGCCCGGGACTTCCCCTACGAGCAGTACTTC CSVARDFPYEQYF
- TRBJ2-7 TRBD1 TRBV7-8 TGTGCCAGCAGTCTAACCGGGACAGGGACCTACGAGCAGTACTTC CASSLTGTGTYEQYF
- TRBJ2-5 - TRBV29-1 TGCAGCGTTGGGGCAGGGATGGGGACCCAGTACTTC CSVGAGMGTQYF
- TRBJ2-2 - TRBV5-4 TGTGCCAGCAGCCCCAGGTGGGACACCGGGGAGCTGTTTTTT CASSPRWDTGELFF
once TRBJ1-6 TRBD1 TRBV27 TGTGCCAGCAGTTCGACAGGGGGCTTTTCACCCCTCCACTTT CASSSTGGFSPLHF
- TRBJ2-5 TRBD2 TRBV20-1 TGCAGTGCTGGCCGCGGGACTAGCGGGAGCGGGGAGACCCAGTACTTC CSAGRGTSGSGETQYF
- TRBJ2-7 - TRBV19 TGTGCCAGTGGGACCTCGGCATGGCAGTACTTC CASGTSAWQYF
once TRBJ2-7 TRBD2 TRBV18 TGTGCCAGCTCACCACCGACCCGGGGGGGTGAGCAGTACTTC CASSPPTRGGEQYF
- TRBJ2-7 TRBD2 TRBV7-9 TGTGCCAGCAGCTTAGCCCACGGACTAGCGAGATCCTACGAGCAGTACTTC CASSLAHGLARSYEQYF
- TRBJ1-2 TRBD1 TRBV4-1 TGCGCCAGCAGCCACCTGGACAGGGAGCAGGGCTACACCTTC CASSHLDREQGYTF
once TRBJ2-7 - TRBV29-1 TGCAGCGTTGAAGTCTGGACTAATCCCTACGAGCAGTACTTC CSVEVWTNPYEQYF
- TRBJ2-7 TRBD2 TRBV9 TGTGCCAGCAGCGTAGCTCCTAGCGGGGCCCTCCACGAGCAGTACTTC CASSVAPSGALHEQYF
- TRBJ2-6 - TRBV5-1 TGCGCCAGCAGCTTCGAGGGCCCTGGGGCCAACGTCCTGACTTTC CASSFEGPGANVLTF
few TRBJ2-7 - TRBV7-2 TGTGCCAGCAGTTTAGTTGGCGAGCAGTACTTC CASSLVGEQYF
- TRBJ2-2 - TRBV30 TGTGCCTGGAGGTACTCTCAGCTTACCGGGGAGCTGTTTTTT CAWRYSQLTGELFF
- TRBJ1-2 - TRBV29-1 TGCAGCGTTGAGGGCAGGCGCAATGGCTACACCTTC CSVEGRRNGYTF
once TRBJ2-1 TRBD2 TRBV15 TGTGCCACCAGCAGAGTCACTAGCGGGGGGGCCGATGAGCAGTTCTTC CATSRVTSGGADEQFF
- TRBJ2-7 - TRBV20-1 TGCAGTGGCTCCGGGGCCTTCGGCGAGCAGTACTTC CSGSGAFGEQYF
- TRBJ2-7 TRBD1 TRBV30 TGTGCCTGGAGCGGACAGGGCTACGAGCAGTACTTC CAWSGQGYEQYF
- TRBJ1-2 TRBD1 TRBV5-4 TGTGCCAGCAGCTCAACAGGGGCTGATGGCTACACCTTC CASSSTGADGYTF
- TRBJ1-4 - TRBV6-1 TGTGCCAGCAGTCGTGCCGGGACTCCGCCCGTCGATGAAAAACTGTTTTTT CASSRAGTPPVDEKLFF
- TRBJ2-1 TRBD1 TRBV12-3/TRBV12-4 TGTGCCAGCAGCCCTAAGGGGGCCCGAACGGTCTTC CASSPKGARTVF
- TRBJ2-1 - TRBV24-1 TGTGCCACCAGTGACTTAACGGGGGTTGAGCAGTTCTTC CATSDLTGVEQFF
once TRBJ2-1 TRBD2 TRBV9 TGTGCCAGCACCCCCGTTGGGACTAGCGGGGGGTACAATGAGCAGTTCTTC CASTPVGTSGGYNEQFF
- TRBJ1-3 - TRBV11-2 TGTGCCAGCAGCGGGACTATCTCTGGAAACACCATATATTTT CASSGTISGNTIYF
- TRBJ2-3 - TRBV20-1 TGCAGTGCTAGTGGTGCAGATACGCAGTATTTT CSASGADTQYF
- TRBJ1-5 - TRBV5-1 TGCGCCAGCAGTCATACGACCGATCAGCCCCAGCATTTT CASSHTTDQPQHF
once TRBJ2-3 - TRBV29-1 TGCAGCGTGACCAAGAGACTACCCTCCCCAGATACGCAGTATTTT CSVTKRLPSPDTQYF
- TRBJ2-7 - TRBV23-1 TGCGCCAGCAGTCAGTTTTGGGGTACAGGTAGCTCCTACGAGCAGTACTTC CASSQFWGTGSSYEQYF
- TRBJ1-3 - TRBV29-1 TGCAGCGTCCCCGCGGGGGCTGGAAACACCATATATTTT CSVPAGAGNTIYF
once TRBJ2-6 TRBD1 TRBV9 TGTGCCAGCAGCGTAGGTCCAGGACAGGCACCCAACTCTGGGGCCAACGTCCTGACTTTC CASSVGPGQAPNSGANVLTF